Only one count was recorded for the clone carrying this TCR beta chain. PCR employed 60 Vbeta and 13 Jbeta primers. As originally analysed: In a later analysis, about 9.9 million of tens of millions of unique beta chains occurred in at least two donors. Some clones are missing from TCRdb's copy, which holds only in-frame ones; the method was immunoSEQ multiplex PCR. V and J calls plus clone size are reproduced from that table; the DNA served to infer D and trimming. The repertoire consists of roughly 130,000 clones, with 80% occurring once and the leading ten covering roughly 5.5%. The V and J ends lost 1 base and 2 bases respectively, with 9 bases between them. This CDR3 region has 15 residues. Looked up from germline, CDR1 is SGHRS and CDR2 is YFSETQ. This entry is derived from a study of cytomegalovirus exposure and HLA in healthy donors.

Sequenced input: PBMCs. The origin of this receptor is a young man in good health and CMV-seronegative. This chain uses TRBV5-1 with TRBJ2-2; D uncertain. The CDR3 DNA is TGCGCCAGCAGCTTGTTGTCACAAAACACCGGGGAGCTGTTTTTT. It yields the protein CASSLLSQNTGELFF.